This T cell receptor beta chain was captured by sequencing in a study of blood T cells in healthy people across ages. Study context: Template switching retrieved approximately one barcoded beta molecule for each two T cells.

CDR3 length: 12 residues. The germline gives CDR1 MDHEN, CDR2 SYDVKM. V was cut by 4 bases and J by 8 bases, with 8 bases left in between. Remarks on this clonotype: Antigen: not known.

Primed by a sample-barcoded 5' primer and a J-beta primer mix, a second PCR proceeded for about 6 to 11 cycles. TCRdb processed the 5' RACE reads anew with MiXCR; each CDR3 protein has one entry. The sample records about 1.6 million distinct CDR3 sequences, about 31% being singletons. The study's findings and limits: Nothing was known about donor CMV status, and this possibly confounded expanded clonotype changes. More naive CD4+ cells and higher diversity marked long-lived donors relative to aged donors.

This chain links TRBV28 with TRBJ1-4; D not certain. This clonotype was obtained from a woman aged 25 to 39 in good health. The sample comprised blood. The CDR3 sequence is CASSSTEEKLFF. In DNA form, the CDR3 reads TGTGCCAGCAGTTCGACGGAAGAAAAACTGTTTTTT.